This T cell receptor (beta chain) was documented in a study of regulatory T cells in long-lasting Graves disease. Investigators prepared the TCR beta libraries by applying iRepertoire HTBI primers and Arm-PCR of CDR3 regions. TCRdb reanalysed the multiplex PCR reads using MiXCR and keeps one entry per CDR3 protein. Of more than 650,000 distinct CDR3 sequences in the sample, 25% to 35% were seen once. The V end lost 3 bases, the J end lost 0 bases, and 15 bases lay between the germline ends. The CDR3 is made up of 17 amino acids. Germline CDR1 and CDR2: WSHSY and SAAADI. The time point denotes: persistent/refractory GD, antithyroid drugs over 5 years with positive TRAb. Preparation of the TCR library used RNA extracted from PBMCs. Comments on this clonotype: The target antigen is unknown.

The study's findings and limits: Preferential use of TRBV28, TRBJ1-2 and TRBJ2-5 was seen in persistent disease.

Source: peripheral blood mononuclear cells (PBMCs), taken when the disease was refractory, from a patient treated with antithyroid drugs. This sequence originates from a female donor with Graves disease. The chain is built from TRBV10-2 and TRBJ1-5; possibly TRBD1 for D (5 bases). CDR3 bases: TGCGCCAGCAGTGATCCCTTGGGACGGGGTAGCAATCAGCCCCAGCATTTT. Amino acids: CASSDPLGRGSNQPQHF.